The 12 T cell receptor beta chains below come from one sample, sequenced in a study of tumor and adjacent non-tumor tissue in lung cancer. Three rounds of nested PCR, following a modified ARM-PCR protocol, produced the TCRbeta library. One entry per CDR3 protein, called by TCRdb with MiXCR from the multiplex PCR reads. Found here are fewer than 100,000 distinct CDR3 sequences, 80% to 90% of them singletons; the top ten hold 45% to 55%. No cell sorting was done before RNA was extracted from the tissue. This non-tumor lung sample came from over 3 cm beyond the tumor edge. The sequenced material came from distant non-tumor lung tissue. The receptors here all came from a man aged 60 to 75 with non-small cell lung cancer.

In the case of this clonotype: Its ends do not fully match the called genes, so a read error is possible. The rearrangement joins TRBV20-1 to TRBJ2-1; 10 nucleotides align to TRBD2. The germline CDR1 and CDR2 sequences are DFQATT and SNEGSKA (reference sequence). This CDR3 spans 15 amino acids. CDR3 sequence (DNA): TGCAATGCTGACTCAGCGGGAGGGCAGTGGAATGAGCAGTTCTTC. Encoded protein: CNADSAGGQWNEQFF.

Comments on this clonotype: A read error is possible here, since a much larger clone lies one base away. This chain joins TRBV7-9 and TRBJ2-4; tentatively, D is TRBD2 (5 bases). The CDR3 sequence is 15 residues long. Trimming removed 3 bases at V and 3 bases at J, with 12 bases between. From germline, CDR1 is SEHNR and CDR2 FQNEAQ (reference sequence). The CDR3 reads CASSFGDVVKNIQYF. DNA of the CDR3: TGTGCCAGCAGCTTCGGGGATGTAGTCAAAAACATTCAGTACTTC.

Of note for this clonotype: At one of its ends the junction is not consistent with the germline gene, which may arise from a read error. The chain uses TRBV4-3 and TRBJ1-1; D is uncertain. Looked up from germline, CDR1 is LGHNA and CDR2 is YSLEER. The CDR3 is 16 amino acids. The CDR3 DNA reads as TGCGCCAGCAGCCAAGATCATGGTCAGTCCAACAGTGAAGCTATCTTT. It specifies CASSQDHGQSNSEAIF.

About this clonotype itself: No conserved phenylalanine or tryptophan is present at the end of the CDR3, so a read error is the likely explanation. The chain recombines TRBV20-1 with TRBJ2-1; tentatively, D is TRBD2 (5 bases). Germline values: CDR1 DFQATT, CDR2 SNEGSKA (reference sequence). The CDR3 totals 15 residues. For the CDR3, the DNA is TGTAGTGCTAGAGATCGGCCTAGCAGCTACAATGGACAGTTCGTC. This gives the protein CSARDRPSSYNGQFV.

Notes on this clonotype: Relative to the germline gene, one junction end is altered; a read error may explain this. This chain joins TRBV10-1 and TRBJ2-5; 8 positions match TRBD1. Per the germline V gene, CDR1 is WNHNN and CDR2 is SYGVQD (reference sequence). The CDR3 contains 13 residues. CDR3 DNA sequence: TGCGCCAGCAGTAGGACAGGGCTTGAGACCAAGTACTTC. Protein sequence: CASSRTGLETKYF.

This clonotype appeared a few times. This rearrangement joins TRBV11-3 to TRBJ1-1; D unclear. The CDR3 consists of 14 residues. Looked up from germline, CDR1 is SGHNT and CDR2 is YENEEA. The CDR3 is CISSSHRRQTEAFF. The CDR3 DNA reads as TGTATCAGCAGCTCGCACAGACGGCAGACTGAAGCTTTCTTT. Using reference TRBV11-3 and TRBJ1-1 for the parts outside the CDR3, the full variable domain is EAGVVQSPRYKIIEKKQPVAFWCNPISGHNTLYWYLQNLGQGPELLIRYENEEAVDDSQLPKDRFSAERLKGVDSTLKIQPAELGDSAVYLCISSSHRRQTEAFFGQGTRLTVV.

On this clonotype itself: A read error may produce the germline difference seen at one junction end. The J gene is TRBJ2-3, the V gene TRBV29-1; tentative D call: TRBD1 (5 bases). Per the germline V gene, CDR1 is SQVTM and CDR2 is ANQGSEA. CDR3 length: 13 residues. The CDR3 DNA follows: TGCAGCGGGTCAGGACATTACACAGATAAGCAGTATTTT. Residues: CSGSGHYTDKQYF.

Details on this clonotype: At one end, the junction sequence differs from germline, possibly due to a read error. The CDR3 bases are TGCAGTGCTGCCCTACGGGGGGAAGAGACGCAGTACTTC. It is translated as CSAALRGEETQYF. This chain links TRBV20-1 with TRBJ2-5; 7 bases line up with TRBD2. CDR1 is DFQATT, CDR2 SNEGSKA, per germline (reference sequence). The CDR3 contains 13 residues.

The chain joins TRBV6-6 to TRBJ2-3; D not certain. CDR1 is MNHNY, CDR2 SVGAGI, per germline (reference sequence). CDR3 size: 15 residues. The CDR3 loop is CVSSYLVQSADTQYF. As DNA, the CDR3 is TGTGTTAGCAGTTACCTGGTACAGAGCGCAGATACGCAGTATTTT.

As to this clonotype: The CDR3 ends on some other residue instead of the conserved phenylalanine or tryptophan, so this is likely a read error. The chain has TRBV29-1 and TRBJ2-7, with a tentative D call TRBD2 (6 bases). The V gene's germline CDR1 is SQVTM and CDR2 ANQGSEA. The CDR3 totals 13 residues. V lost 5 bases and J 7 bases, leaving 18 bases between the germline ends. The CDR3 DNA follows: TGCAGCGTTAGACTAGTGGCGACTTGGGAGCAGTACTTA. It yields the protein CSVRLVATWEQYL.

Of note for this clonotype: Compared with germline, one end of the junction differs, possibly owing to a read error. This chain uses TRBV30 with TRBJ2-7; 8 bases align to TRBD2. The germline CDR1 and CDR2 sequences are GTSNPN and SVGIG (reference sequence). The CDR3 extends over 13 amino acids. CDR3 DNA: TGTGCCTGGGCTAGCGGGTTTTCCTACGAGCGGTACTTC. Translated: CAWASGFSYERYF.

A remark on this clonotype: A much larger clone lies a single base off, so this may be a read error. The J gene is TRBJ2-6, the V gene TRBV6-5; D gene unclear. CDR1 and CDR2 (germline): MNHEY, SVGAGI. The length of the CDR3 is 15 residues. The V end was cut by 8 bases, the J end by 1 base, with 12 bases between. CDR3 loop: CASPLRWSGANVLTF. DNA of the CDR3: TGTGCCAGCCCTTTGAGGTGGTCTGGGGCCAACGTCCTGACTTTC.